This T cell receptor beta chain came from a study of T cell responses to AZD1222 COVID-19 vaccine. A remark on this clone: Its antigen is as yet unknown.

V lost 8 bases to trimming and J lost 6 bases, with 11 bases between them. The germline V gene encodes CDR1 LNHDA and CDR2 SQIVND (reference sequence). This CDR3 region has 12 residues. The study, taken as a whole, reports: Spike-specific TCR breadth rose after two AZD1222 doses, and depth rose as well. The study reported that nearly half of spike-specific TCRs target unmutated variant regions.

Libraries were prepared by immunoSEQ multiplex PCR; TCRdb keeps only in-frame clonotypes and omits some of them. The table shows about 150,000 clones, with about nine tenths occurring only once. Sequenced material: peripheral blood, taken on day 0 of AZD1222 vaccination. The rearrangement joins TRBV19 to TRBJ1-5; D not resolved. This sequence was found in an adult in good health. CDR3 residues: CASGPEGQPQHF. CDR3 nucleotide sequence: TGTGCCAGTGGACCAGAAGGTCAGCCCCAGCATTTT.